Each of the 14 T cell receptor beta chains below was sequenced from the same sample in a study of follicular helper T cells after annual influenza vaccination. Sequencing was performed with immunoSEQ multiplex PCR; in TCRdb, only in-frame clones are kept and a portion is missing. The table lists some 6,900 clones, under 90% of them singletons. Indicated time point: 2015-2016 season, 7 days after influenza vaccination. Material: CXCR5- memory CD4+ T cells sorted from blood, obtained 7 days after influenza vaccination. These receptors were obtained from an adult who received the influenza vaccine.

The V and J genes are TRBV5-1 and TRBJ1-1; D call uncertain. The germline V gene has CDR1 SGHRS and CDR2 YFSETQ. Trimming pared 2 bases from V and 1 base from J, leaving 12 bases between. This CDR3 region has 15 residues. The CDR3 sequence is CASSFGEHGNTEAFF. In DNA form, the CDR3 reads TGCGCCAGCAGCTTTGGGGAGCACGGGAACACTGAAGCTTTCTTT.

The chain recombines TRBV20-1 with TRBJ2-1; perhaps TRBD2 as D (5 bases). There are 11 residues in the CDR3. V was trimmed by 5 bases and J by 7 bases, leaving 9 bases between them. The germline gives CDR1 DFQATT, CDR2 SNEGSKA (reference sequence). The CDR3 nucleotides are TGCAGTGCTGAACTAGGAAATGAGCAGTTCTTC. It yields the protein CSAELGNEQFF.

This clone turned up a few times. The CDR3 loop reads CAWKMTGGEALHF. The CDR3 DNA is TGTGCCTGGAAAATGACAGGGGGCGAGGCCCTCCACTTT. The V gene is TRBV30, the J gene TRBJ1-6, with 10 bases matching TRBD1. V was clipped by 4 bases and J by 14 bases; unmatched bases: 8. CDR3 length: 13 residues. CDR1 GTSNPN and CDR2 SVGIG come from the germline V gene (reference sequence).

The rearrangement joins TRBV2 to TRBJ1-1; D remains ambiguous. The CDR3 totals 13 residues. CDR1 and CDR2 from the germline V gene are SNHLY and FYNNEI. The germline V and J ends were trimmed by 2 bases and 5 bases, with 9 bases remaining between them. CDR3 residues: CASSERGITEAFF. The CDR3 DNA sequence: TGTGCCAGCAGTGAACGAGGGATTACTGAAGCTTTCTTT.

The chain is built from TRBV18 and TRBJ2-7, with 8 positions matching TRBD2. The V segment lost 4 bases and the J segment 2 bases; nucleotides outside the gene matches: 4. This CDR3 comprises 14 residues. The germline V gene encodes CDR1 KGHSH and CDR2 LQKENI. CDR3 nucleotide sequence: TGTGCCAGCTCACGAACTAGCGGACCCTACGAGCAGTACTTC. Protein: CASSRTSGPYEQYF.

The CDR3 nucleotides read TGCAGCTACCAGGGGGGTTCCTACGAGCAGTACTTC. Translated: CSYQGGSYEQYF. This chain links TRBV29-1 with TRBJ2-7; a possible D gene is TRBD1 (7 bases). The V and J ends lost 8 bases and 1 base respectively, with 12 bases between them. This CDR3 contains 12 residues. Germline V gives CDR1 SQVTM, CDR2 ANQGSEA.

The CDR3 is CASSPIVEGVRRGYTF. The CDR3 DNA reads as TGTGCCAGCAGCCCTATCGTGGAGGGAGTAAGGCGAGGCTACACCTTC. The chain recombines TRBV5-4 with TRBJ1-2; D is undetermined. V shed 4 bases and J shed 8 bases, with 24 bases lying between them. In germline, CDR1 is SGHNT, CDR2 YYREEE (reference sequence). CDR3 length: 16 amino acids.

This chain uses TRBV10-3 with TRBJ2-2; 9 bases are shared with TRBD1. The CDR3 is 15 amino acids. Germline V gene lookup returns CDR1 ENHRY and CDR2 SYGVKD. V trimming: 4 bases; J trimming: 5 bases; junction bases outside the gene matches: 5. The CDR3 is CAISGGTGRTGELFF. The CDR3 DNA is TGTGCCATCAGTGGGGGGACAGGGCGGACCGGGGAGCTGTTTTTT.

For the CDR3, the DNA is TGTGCCAGCAGTCCGGGACAGGGCATGGGCACTGAAGCTTTCTTT. This codes for CASSPGQGMGTEAFF. The V and J genes are TRBV27 and TRBJ1-1; 9 nucleotides agree with TRBD1. The CDR3 runs to 15 residues. The junction had 8 bases not matched to a gene; V was cut back by 5 bases and J by 4 bases. Germline CDR1 reads MNHEY; CDR2 reads SMNVEV (reference sequence).

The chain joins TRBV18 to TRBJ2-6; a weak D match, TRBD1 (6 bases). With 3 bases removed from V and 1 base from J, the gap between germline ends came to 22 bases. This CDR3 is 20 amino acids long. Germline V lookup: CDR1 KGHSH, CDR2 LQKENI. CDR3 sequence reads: CASSPLGQSKGQSGANVLTF. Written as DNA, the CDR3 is TGTGCCAGCTCACCTCTTGGACAGTCGAAAGGACAATCTGGGGCCAACGTCCTGACTTTC. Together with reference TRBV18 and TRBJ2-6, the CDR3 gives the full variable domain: NAGVMQNPRHLVRRRGQEARLRCSPMKGHSHVYWYRQLPEEGLKFMVYLQKENIIDESGMPKERFSAEFPKEGPSILRIQQVVRGDSAAYFCASSPLGQSKGQSGANVLTFGAGSRLTVL.

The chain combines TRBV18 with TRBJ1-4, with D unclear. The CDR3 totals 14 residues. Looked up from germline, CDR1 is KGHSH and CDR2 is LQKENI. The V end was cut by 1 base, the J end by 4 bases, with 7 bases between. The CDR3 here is CASSPLDFNEKLFF. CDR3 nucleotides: TGTGCCAGCTCACCACTGGACTTTAATGAAAAACTGTTTTTT.

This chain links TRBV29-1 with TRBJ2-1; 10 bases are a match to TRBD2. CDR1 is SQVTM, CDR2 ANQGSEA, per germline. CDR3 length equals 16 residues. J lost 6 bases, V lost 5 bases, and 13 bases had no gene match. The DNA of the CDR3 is TGCAGCGTTCCTACAACGACTAGCGGGTCTCCCAATGAGCAGTTCTTC. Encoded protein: CSVPTTTSGSPNEQFF.

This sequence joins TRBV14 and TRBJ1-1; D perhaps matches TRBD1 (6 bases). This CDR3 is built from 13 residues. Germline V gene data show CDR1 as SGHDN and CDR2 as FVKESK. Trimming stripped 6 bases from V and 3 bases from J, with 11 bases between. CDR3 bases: TGTGCCAGCAGTTATTCAGGGGACACTGAAGCTTTCTTT. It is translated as CASSYSGDTEAFF.

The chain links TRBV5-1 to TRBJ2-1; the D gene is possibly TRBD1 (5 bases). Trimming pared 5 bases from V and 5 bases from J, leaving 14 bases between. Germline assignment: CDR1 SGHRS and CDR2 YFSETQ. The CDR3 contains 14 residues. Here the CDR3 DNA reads TGCGCCAGCAGTGATACTTACAGGCACAATGAGCAGTTCTTC. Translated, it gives CASSDTYRHNEQFF.